The 4 T cell receptor beta chains presented below share a single source sample, sequenced in a study of blood T cell repertoires in COVID-19. Only in-frame clones appear in the TCRdb table, and some are missing; sequencing was by immunoSEQ multiplex PCR. The sample lists some 220,000 clones; 83% were seen once. What was sequenced was peripheral blood. These receptors were obtained from a human donor in a cohort sampled during active COVID-19.

The V and J genes are TRBV7-9 and TRBJ2-7; 16 bases fit TRBD2. CDR1 and CDR2 (germline): SEHNR, FQNEAQ (reference sequence). The CDR3 contains 18 residues. V gave up 5 bases and J gave up 0 bases; unmatched junction bases: 7. The CDR3 DNA reads as TGTGCCAGCAGCCCTGGGACTAGCGGGAGGGCCTCCTCCTACGAGCAGTACTTC. It encodes CASSPGTSGRASSYEQYF.

J is TRBJ2-3 and V is TRBV5-1; TRBD1 aligns across 7 bases. The CDR3 spans 14 residues. V was pared by 1 base and J by 3 bases, with 2 bases of the junction left unmatched. CDR1 SGHRS and CDR2 YFSETQ come from the germline V gene. CDR3 sequence reads: CASSLLTGTDTQYF. The CDR3 DNA is TGCGCCAGCAGCTTGTTGACAGGGACAGATACGCAGTATTTT.

The chain carries TRBV29-1 and TRBJ2-3; 7 bases fit TRBD2. CDR1 is SQVTM and CDR2 is ANQGSEA in the germline V gene. After removal of 3 bases from V and 0 bases from J, the junction contained 18 bases not matched to a gene. The CDR3 is made up of 19 amino acids. CDR3 nucleotides: TGCAGCGTTGACGGACTAGTAAAAAATCTCGGGACTAGCACAGATACGCAGTATTTT. Protein: CSVDGLVKNLGTSTDTQYF.

The V and J genes are TRBV28 and TRBJ1-2; weak D call: TRBD1 (5 bases). The CDR3 is 13 amino acids. V was trimmed by 3 bases and J by 2 bases, leaving 7 bases between them. Germline V gene data show CDR1 as MDHEN and CDR2 as SYDVKM. The CDR3 spells CASSFGQNYGYTF. The CDR3, as DNA: TGTGCCAGCAGTTTTGGACAAAACTATGGCTACACCTTC.